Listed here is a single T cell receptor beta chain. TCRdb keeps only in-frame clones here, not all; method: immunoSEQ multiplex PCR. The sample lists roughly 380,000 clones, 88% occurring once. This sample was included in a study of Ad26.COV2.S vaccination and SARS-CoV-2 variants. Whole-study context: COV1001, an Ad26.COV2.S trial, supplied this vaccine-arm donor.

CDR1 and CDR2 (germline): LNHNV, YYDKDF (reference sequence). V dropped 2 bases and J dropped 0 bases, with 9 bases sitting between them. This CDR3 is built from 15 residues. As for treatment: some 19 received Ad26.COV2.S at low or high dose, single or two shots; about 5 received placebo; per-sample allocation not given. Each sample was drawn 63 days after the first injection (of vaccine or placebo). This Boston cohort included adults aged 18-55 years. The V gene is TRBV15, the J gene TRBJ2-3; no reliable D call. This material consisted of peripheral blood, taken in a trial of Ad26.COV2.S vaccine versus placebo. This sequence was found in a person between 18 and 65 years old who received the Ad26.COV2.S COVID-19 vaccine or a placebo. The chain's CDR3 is CATSRIKRSTDTQYF. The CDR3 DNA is TGTGCCACCAGCAGAATTAAGAGAAGCACAGATACGCAGTATTTT.